A single sample gave rise to the 13 T cell receptor beta chains below, sequenced in a study of human T cells and chemical hapten exposure. Time point specified: patch test 3, about 24 weeks after DPC sensitization. Described treatment: therapeutic diphenylcyclopropenone sensitization with weekly scalp DPC. TCRdb independently ran MiXCR on the RACE reads; one entry per CDR3 protein. Among more than 150,000 distinct CDR3 sequences listed, roughly a quarter were seen once. The source material was whole blood, sampled in connection with sensitization to the hapten diphenylcyclopropenone (DPC). All receptors come from a woman in her thirties or forties with alopecia areata. Some clones in this sample may be carry-over from other donors' samples.

The genes are TRBV20-1 and TRBJ2-5; maybe TRBD1 (5 bases). The CDR3 covers 11 residues. Looked up from germline, CDR1 is DFQATT and CDR2 is SNEGSKA (reference sequence). V was cut by 4 bases and J by 5 bases, with 8 bases left in between. The chain's CDR3 is CSATRAETQYF. The CDR3 region has the DNA TGCAGTGCTACCAGGGCGGAGACCCAGTACTTC.

In this sample, this clonotype turned up a few times. The V call is TRBV27, the J call TRBJ2-1, with a possible D match to TRBD2 (5 bases). The CDR3 loop spans 13 amino acids. CDR1 is MNHEY and CDR2 is SMNVEV in the germline V gene (reference sequence). Trimming shortened V by 2 bases and J by 12 bases, and 14 bases separated the two germline ends. CDR3 coding DNA: TGTGCCAGCAGTTTACGAGGACTCCCATCGCAGTTCTTC. The encoded protein is CASSLRGLPSQFF.

This clonotype was seen only a few times. V usage is TRBV29-1 and J usage is TRBJ2-3; a weak D match, TRBD2 (6 bases). The CDR3 is 14 amino acids. Germline-derived CDR1 and CDR2 are SQVTM and ANQGSEA. V gave up 7 bases and J gave up 1 base, with 15 bases separating them. The DNA for the CDR3 is TGCAGCGCCAGGGACTCCGTGCGCACAGATACGCAGTATTTT. Translation: CSARDSVRTDTQYF.

The chain joins TRBV15 to TRBJ2-2; D ambiguous. Germline V gives CDR1 LNHNV, CDR2 YYDKDF (reference sequence). V dropped 5 bases and J dropped 5 bases, with 12 bases sitting between them. The CDR3 covers 14 residues. CDR3 loop: CATSPKVETGELFF. CDR3 DNA sequence: TGTGCCACCAGCCCTAAGGTCGAAACCGGGGAGCTGTTTTTT.

This clonotype appeared a few times. The chain uses TRBV30 and TRBJ2-5, with D possibly matching TRBD2 (5 bases). The CDR3 length is 15 residues. Trimming pared 4 bases from V and 5 bases from J, leaving 20 bases between. Per the germline V gene, CDR1 is GTSNPN and CDR2 is SVGIG (reference sequence). The DNA for the CDR3 is TGTGCCTGGATGGGGATTACGAGGGCTATGGAGACCCAGTACTTC. This sequence encodes CAWMGITRAMETQYF. The whole variable domain, filled in from reference TRBV30 and TRBJ2-5, reads SQTIHQWPATLVQPVGSPLSLECTVEGTSNPNLYWYRQAAGRGLQLLFYSVGIGQISSEVPQNLSASRPQDRQFILSSKKLLLSDSGFYLCAWMGITRAMETQYFGPGTRLLVL.

This clonotype was detected a few times. The chain combines TRBV20-1 with TRBJ1-2; D not resolved. CDR1 is DFQATT and CDR2 is SNEGSKA in the germline V gene (reference sequence). V lost 3 bases, J lost 8 bases, and 13 bases lay in between. The CDR3 spans 12 residues. This chain's CDR3 is CSASGQLIGYTF. CDR3 in DNA: TGCAGTGCTAGCGGGCAACTAATCGGCTACACCTTC.

The chain joins TRBV11-2 to TRBJ2-3, with a possible D match to TRBD1 (6 bases). The CDR3 is 14 amino acids. The V end was cut by 8 bases, the J end by 1 base, with 13 bases between. Germline-derived CDR1 and CDR2 are SGHAT and FQNNGV. Here the CDR3 DNA reads TGTGCCAGCGGTCCGGGACACCGCACAGATACGCAGTATTTT. Protein sequence: CASGPGHRTDTQYF.

The chain has TRBV28 and TRBJ2-7, with D perhaps TRBD1 (6 bases). Germline CDR1 reads MDHEN; CDR2 reads SYDVKM. V dropped 3 bases and J dropped 0 bases, with 18 bases sitting between them. CDR3 length: 17 amino acids. CDR3 residues: CASSFLGHGTSSYEQYF. Written as DNA, the CDR3 is TGTGCCAGCAGTTTCCTGGGACACGGGACGAGCTCCTACGAGCAGTACTTC.

The chain combines TRBV6-5 with TRBJ2-5; 7 bases fit TRBD1. Germline V CDR1 and CDR2: MNHEY, SVGAGI. V was pared by 8 bases and J by 5 bases, with 8 bases of the junction left unmatched. The CDR3 has 13 residues. This CDR3 is CASRPTGVETQYF. The CDR3 DNA reads TGTGCCAGCCGACCTACAGGGGTTGAGACCCAGTACTTC.

The chain couples TRBV6-2 or TRBV6-3 to TRBJ1-5; no reliable D call. In germline, CDR1 is MNHEY, CDR2 SVGEGT. CDR3 length: 13 amino acids. V was cut by 7 bases and J by 5 bases, with 12 bases left in between. The CDR3 reads CASTRTGYQPQHF. CDR3 DNA: TGTGCCAGCACCAGGACGGGGTATCAGCCCCAGCATTTT.

A few counts support this clonotype. The rearrangement joins TRBV21-1 to TRBJ2-7; the tabulated D call, TRBD2, remains unverified against the DNA. TRBV21-1 is termed a pseudogene. The CDR3 is 11 amino acids. CDR3 sequence: CASHPTREQYF. CDR3 nucleotides: TGTGCCAGCCACCCTACTAGGGAGCAGTACTTC.

The chain combines TRBV4-2 with TRBJ2-7, with TRBD2 identical over 13 bases. The CDR3 extends over 15 amino acids. V was clipped by 1 base and J by 6 bases; unmatched bases: 3. CDR1 and CDR2 from the germline V gene are LGHNA and YNFKEQ. CDR3 nucleotide sequence: TGTGCCAGCAGCCAAGGGGGACTAGCGGGGACCGAGCAGTACTTC. This encodes CASSQGGLAGTEQYF.

The V and J genes are TRBV24-1 and TRBJ2-3; 7 bases map to TRBD2. This CDR3 is built from 15 residues. Per germline, CDR1 KGHDR and CDR2 SFDVKD. V gave up 4 bases and J gave up 2 bases; unmatched junction bases: 5. The chain's CDR3 is CATSDKAGYTDTQYF. The CDR3 nucleotides are TGTGCCACCAGTGACAAAGCGGGATACACAGATACGCAGTATTTT.